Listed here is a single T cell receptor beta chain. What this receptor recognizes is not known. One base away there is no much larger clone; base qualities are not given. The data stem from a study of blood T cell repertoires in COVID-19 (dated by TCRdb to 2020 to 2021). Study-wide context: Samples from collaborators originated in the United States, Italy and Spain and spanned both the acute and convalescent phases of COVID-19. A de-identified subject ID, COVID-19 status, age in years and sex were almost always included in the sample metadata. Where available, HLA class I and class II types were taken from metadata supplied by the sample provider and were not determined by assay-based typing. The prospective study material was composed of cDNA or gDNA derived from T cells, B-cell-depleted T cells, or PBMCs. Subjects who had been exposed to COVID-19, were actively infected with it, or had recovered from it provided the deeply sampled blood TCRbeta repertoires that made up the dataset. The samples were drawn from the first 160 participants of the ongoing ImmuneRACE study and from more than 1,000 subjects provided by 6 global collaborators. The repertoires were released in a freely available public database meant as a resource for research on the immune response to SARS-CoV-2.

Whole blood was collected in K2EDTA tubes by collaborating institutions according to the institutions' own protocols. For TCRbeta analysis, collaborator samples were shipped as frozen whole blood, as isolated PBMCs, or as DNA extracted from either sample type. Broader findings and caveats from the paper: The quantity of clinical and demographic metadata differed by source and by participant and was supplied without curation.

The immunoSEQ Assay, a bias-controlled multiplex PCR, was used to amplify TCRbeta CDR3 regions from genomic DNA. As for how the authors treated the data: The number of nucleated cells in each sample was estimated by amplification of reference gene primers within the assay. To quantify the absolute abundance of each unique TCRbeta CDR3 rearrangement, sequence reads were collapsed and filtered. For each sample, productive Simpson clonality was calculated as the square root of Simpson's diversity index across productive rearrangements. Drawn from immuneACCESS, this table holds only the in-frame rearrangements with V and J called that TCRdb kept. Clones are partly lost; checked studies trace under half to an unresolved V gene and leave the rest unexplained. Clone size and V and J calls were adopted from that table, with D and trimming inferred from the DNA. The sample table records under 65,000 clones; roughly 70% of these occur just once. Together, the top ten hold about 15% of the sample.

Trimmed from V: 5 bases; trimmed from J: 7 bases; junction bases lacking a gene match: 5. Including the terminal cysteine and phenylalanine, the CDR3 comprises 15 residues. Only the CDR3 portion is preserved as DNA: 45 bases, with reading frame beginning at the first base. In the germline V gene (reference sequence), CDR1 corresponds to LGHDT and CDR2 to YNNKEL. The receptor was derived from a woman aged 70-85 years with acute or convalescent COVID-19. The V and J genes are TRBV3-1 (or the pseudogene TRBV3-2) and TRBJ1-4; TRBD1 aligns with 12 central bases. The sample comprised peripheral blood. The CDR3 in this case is CASSYGDRGPEKLFF. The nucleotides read TGTGCCAGCAGCTACGGGGACAGGGGGCCTGAAAAACTGTTTTTT.